Below, 24 T cell receptor beta chains from the same sample are listed, as sequenced in a study of CD8 T cells in Susac syndrome. Random hexamers were used to reverse transcribe an amount of about 0.45 to 1 ug RNA. TCRdb used MiXCR to reprocess the immunoSEQ multiplex PCR reads, holding one entry per CDR3 protein. The sample lists under 200,000 distinct CDR3 sequences, roughly 95% occurring once. The sequenced sample consisted of CD4+ T cells from PBMCs. These receptors originate from a human donor in good health.

The chain combines TRBV29-1 with TRBJ1-1; TRBD1 might be the D (5 bases). This CDR3 is 15 amino acids long. The germline V and J ends were trimmed by 6 bases and 0 bases, with 17 bases remaining between them. Germline values: CDR1 SQVTM, CDR2 ANQGSEA. The CDR3 protein is CSVAPQAPMNTEAFF. CDR3 in DNA: TGCAGCGTCGCACCACAGGCGCCAATGAACACTGAAGCTTTCTTT.

This rearrangement joins TRBV30 to TRBJ1-2, with TRBD1 as a possible D gene (5 bases). Germline V gene lookup returns CDR1 GTSNPN and CDR2 SVGIG (reference sequence). CDR3 length: 13 amino acids. Deletions cut 4 bases from V and 8 bases from J, with 17 bases between. The CDR3 protein is CAWNHPPGIGYTF. The CDR3 nucleotides are TGTGCCTGGAATCACCCTCCAGGGATCGGCTACACCTTC.

The V and J genes are TRBV28 and TRBJ1-1, with TRBD1 matching over 9 bases. The CDR3 is 14 amino acids. Germline CDR1 and CDR2: MDHEN and SYDVKM. J lost 7 bases, V lost 2 bases, and 5 bases had no gene match. CDR3 sequence: CASSLPGTGNEAFF. In nucleotides, the CDR3 is TGTGCCAGCAGTTTACCCGGGACAGGGAATGAAGCTTTCTTT. Using reference TRBV28 and TRBJ1-1 for the parts outside the CDR3, the full variable domain is DVKVTQSSRYLVKRTGEKVFLECVQDMDHENMFWYRQDPGLGLRLIYFSYDVKMKEKGDIPEGYSVSREKKERFSLILESASTNQTSMYLCASSLPGTGNEAFFGQGTRLTVV.

The chain is built from TRBV29-1 and TRBJ1-1; D is possibly TRBD1 (5 bases). CDR1 is SQVTM and CDR2 is ANQGSEA in the germline V gene. The CDR3 is made up of 13 amino acids. Trimming removed 6 bases from V and 0 bases from J, with 11 bases in between. The DNA for the CDR3 is TGCAGCGTAGCGGGGACCATGAACACTGAAGCTTTCTTT. Its protein is CSVAGTMNTEAFF.

The rearrangement joins TRBV20-1 to TRBJ2-5; 13 positions agree with TRBD2. The CDR3 totals 14 residues. V was pared by 7 bases and J by 2 bases, with 4 bases of the junction left unmatched. Germline V gives CDR1 DFQATT, CDR2 SNEGSKA (reference sequence). CDR3 sequence reads: CSGGLAGDQETQYF. In nucleotides, the CDR3 is TGCAGTGGAGGACTAGCGGGAGATCAAGAGACCCAGTACTTC.

The J gene is TRBJ1-4, the V gene TRBV29-1, with no clear D. Germline V lookup: CDR1 SQVTM, CDR2 ANQGSEA. The germline V and J ends were trimmed by 6 bases and 0 bases, with 5 bases remaining between them. The CDR3 covers 12 residues. CDR3 bases: TGCAGCGTACAAGCAACTAATGAAAAACTGTTTTTT. Translated, it gives CSVQATNEKLFF.

The chain couples TRBV4-3 to TRBJ1-1; D remains ambiguous. V gave up 0 bases and J gave up 5 bases, with 7 bases separating them. This CDR3 is 13 amino acids long. Germline V lookup: CDR1 LGHNA, CDR2 YSLEER. The CDR3 loop reads CASSQDPGTEAFF. CDR3 in DNA: TGCGCCAGCAGCCAAGATCCTGGGACTGAAGCTTTCTTT.

The V gene is TRBV3-1, the J gene TRBJ1-1; D may be TRBD1 (6 bases). Trimming pared 4 bases from V and 4 bases from J, leaving 19 bases between. The CDR3 extends over 16 amino acids. Germline CDR1 LGHDT, CDR2 YNNKEL (reference sequence). Here the CDR3 DNA reads TGTGCCAGCAGCCCCCGGGACACCTTTGGGGGCACTGAAGCTTTCTTT. Amino acid sequence: CASSPRDTFGGTEAFF.

This chain uses TRBV18 with TRBJ1-1, with a tentative D call TRBD1 (5 bases). The CDR3 consists of 13 residues. V lost 3 bases and J lost 4, with 9 bases in between. Germline assignment: CDR1 KGHSH and CDR2 LQKENI. In nucleotides, the CDR3 is TGTGCCAGCTCACCGGACATGAGCACTGAAGCTTTCTTT. Amino acid sequence: CASSPDMSTEAFF.

This chain connects TRBV6-4 to TRBJ1-1, with D hard to call. Germline assignment: CDR1 MRHNA and CDR2 SNTAGT. The CDR3 has 14 residues. Trimming cost V 6 bases and J 0 bases, with 11 bases left between them. For the CDR3, the DNA is TGTGCCAGCAGAGACACCGACTTGAACACTGAAGCTTTCTTT. This translates into CASRDTDLNTEAFF.

In DNA form, the CDR3 reads TGCGCCAGCAGCCCTCAGGGAGGGGGGGCCACTGTCTACGAGCAGTACGTC. It translates to CASSPQGGGATVYEQYV. This chain connects TRBV5-1 to TRBJ2-7; a possible D gene is TRBD2 (7 bases). The CDR3 loop spans 17 amino acids. Germline values: CDR1 SGHRS, CDR2 YFSETQ. V lost 4 bases and J lost 3, with 23 bases in between.

The chain uses TRBV3-1 and TRBJ2-7; TRBD1 matches at 8 bases. The CDR3 length is 13 residues. CDR1 and CDR2 (germline): LGHDT, YNNKEL (reference sequence). V shed 5 bases, J shed 7 bases, and the junction held 7 bases outside the gene matches. The CDR3 sequence is CASSRTGTREQYV. The CDR3 DNA follows: TGTGCCAGCAGCAGGACAGGGACGAGGGAGCAGTACGTC.

This chain links TRBV4-1 with TRBJ2-7; D unclear. The CDR3 loop spans 15 amino acids. CDR1 MGHRA and CDR2 YSYEKL come from the germline V gene. V was clipped by 3 bases and J by 3 bases, with 15 bases between them. As DNA, the CDR3 is TGCGCCAGCAGCCACCTGGACGGCGCTAACTACGAGCAGTACTTC. This codes for CASSHLDGANYEQYF.

This chain links TRBV3-1 with TRBJ2-6; 14 bases map to TRBD2. The ends lost 6 bases at V and 2 bases at J; junction bases unmatched: 0. The CDR3 contains 16 residues. CDR1 and CDR2 from the germline V gene are LGHDT and YNNKEL (reference sequence). CDR3 DNA: TGTGCCAGCAGGGGACTAGCGGGAGCTGGGGCCAACGTCCTGACTTTC. As protein: CASRGLAGAGANVLTF.

The genes are TRBV18 and TRBJ2-7, with 9 nucleotides matching TRBD1. V was clipped by 4 bases and J by 6 bases; unmatched bases: 7. Germline V gives CDR1 KGHSH, CDR2 LQKENI. The CDR3 has 14 amino acids. The CDR3 sequence is CASSRDRDPPEQYF. The CDR3 DNA reads TGTGCCAGCTCACGGGACAGGGACCCTCCCGAGCAGTACTTC.

V is TRBV7-3 and J is TRBJ2-4; the D gene is possibly TRBD2 (6 bases). CDR3 length equals 17 residues. V was shortened by 0 bases and J by 4 bases, with 16 bases between the two germline ends. CDR1 SGHTA and CDR2 FQGTGA come from the germline V gene. CDR3 in DNA: TGTGCCAGCAGCTTAACGGGTACGGGAGCAGCAAAAAACATTCAGTACTTC. Translation gives CASSLTGTGAAKNIQYF. Full variable domain (missing parts from reference TRBV7-3 and TRBJ2-4): GAGVSQTPSNKVTEKGKYVELRCDPISGHTALYWYRQSLGQGPEFLIYFQGTGAADDSGLPNDRFFAVRPEGSVSTLKIQRTERGDSAVYLCASSLTGTGAAKNIQYFGAGTRLSVL.

The rearrangement joins TRBV18 to TRBJ2-7, with D perhaps TRBD1 (5 bases). The germline V gene encodes CDR1 KGHSH and CDR2 LQKENI. The V gene lost 6 bases and the J gene lost 0 bases, with 15 bases spanning the gap. This CDR3 comprises 15 residues. The CDR3 region has the DNA TGTGCCAGCTCCCAGGGTCCCAGGGACTCCTACGAGCAGTACTTC. It is translated as CASSQGPRDSYEQYF.

Only one count was recorded for this clonotype. This sequence joins TRBV20-1 and TRBJ2-5, with D perhaps TRBD1 (5 bases). This CDR3 comprises 14 residues. CDR1 DFQATT and CDR2 SNEGSKA come from the germline V gene (reference sequence). The V and J ends lost 0 bases and 4 bases respectively, with 12 bases between them. CDR3: CSAREARVAETQYF. Written as DNA, the CDR3 is TGCAGTGCTAGAGAAGCCAGGGTCGCAGAGACCCAGTACTTC.

The rearrangement uses TRBV20-1 and TRBJ2-1; TRBD2 matches 13 bases. CDR1 DFQATT and CDR2 SNEGSKA come from the germline V gene (reference sequence). CDR3 length equals 15 residues. After removal of 3 bases from V and 15 bases from J, the junction contained 14 bases not matched to a gene. The CDR3 reads CSASPRTSGGASMFF. The CDR3, as DNA: TGCAGTGCTAGTCCTAGAACTAGCGGGGGGGCATCCATGTTCTTC.

The genes are TRBV6-1 and TRBJ2-5, with TRBD2 matching over 12 bases. Germline lookup yields CDR1 MNHNS and CDR2 SASEGT. The CDR3 has 16 amino acids. Germline trimming cut 4 bases from V and 2 bases from J; bases unmatched to any gene: 5. The CDR3 region has the DNA TGTGCCAGCAGTGCTCTAGCGGGAGGGACGCAAGAGACCCAGTACTTC. The encoded protein is CASSALAGGTQETQYF.

V and J are TRBV7-2 and TRBJ1-1; D is unresolved. Germline values: CDR1 SGHTA, CDR2 FQGNSA. The CDR3 spans 16 residues. Between the trimmed V and J ends, which lost 5 bases and 0 bases, there was a span of 16 bases. The CDR3 sequence: CASSPRTPLLNTEAFF. For the CDR3, the DNA is TGTGCCAGCAGCCCTCGGACGCCCCTACTGAACACTGAAGCTTTCTTT.

The chain uses TRBV6-2 or TRBV6-3 and TRBJ2-1; D might be TRBD2 (6 bases). Trimming cost V 2 bases and J 1 base, with 15 bases left between them. The germline gives CDR1 MNHEY, CDR2 SVGEGT. The CDR3 runs to 17 residues. The CDR3 here is CASSYAQGRPSYNEQFF. Here the CDR3 DNA reads TGTGCCAGCAGTTACGCCCAAGGGAGGCCTTCCTACAATGAGCAGTTCTTC.

The rearrangement joins TRBV12-3 or TRBV12-4 to TRBJ2-1; 12 positions match TRBD2. J lost 8 bases, V lost 2 bases, and 4 bases had no gene match. The CDR3 covers 15 residues. CDR3 DNA sequence: TGTGCCAGCAGTTTACCCGGACTAGCGGGATATGAGCAGTTCTTC. As protein: CASSLPGLAGYEQFF.

The genes are TRBV9 and TRBJ2-3, with D possibly being TRBD2 (5 bases). Germline V gene data show CDR1 as SGDLS and CDR2 as YYNGEE. The CDR3 totals 16 residues. V was cut by 3 bases and J by 4 bases, with 18 bases left in between. CDR3 coding DNA: TGTGCCAGCAGCGCCTTCCTTTTGGACTCTGCAGATACGCAGTATTTT. Translation: CASSAFLLDSADTQYF.